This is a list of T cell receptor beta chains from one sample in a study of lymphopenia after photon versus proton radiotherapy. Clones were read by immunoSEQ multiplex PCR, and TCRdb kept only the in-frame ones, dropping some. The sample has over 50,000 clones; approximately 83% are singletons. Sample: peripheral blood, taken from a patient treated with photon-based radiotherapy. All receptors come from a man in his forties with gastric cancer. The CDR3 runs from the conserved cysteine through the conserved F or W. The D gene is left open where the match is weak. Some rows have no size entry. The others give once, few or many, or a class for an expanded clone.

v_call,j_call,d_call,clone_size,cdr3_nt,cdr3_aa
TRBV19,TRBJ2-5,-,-,TGTGCCAGTAGTATATCAATTACCCAAGAGACCCAGTACTTC,CASSISITQETQYF
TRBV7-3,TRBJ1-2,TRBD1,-,TGTGCCAGCAGCATGGGCAGGGGGGATGGCTACACCTTC,CASSMGRGDGYTF
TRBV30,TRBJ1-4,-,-,TGTGCCTGGAGTCCCCCCTTTAAGGGAAAGGATGAAAAACTGTTTTTT,CAWSPPFKGKDEKLFF
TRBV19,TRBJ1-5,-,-,TGTGCCAGTATGGAAGGATACTGGACAGAGAGTTCTCAGCCCCAGCATTTT,CASMEGYWTESSQPQHF
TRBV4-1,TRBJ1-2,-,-,TGCGCCAGCAGCCAAGGGGGCGGTCCTAACTATGGCTACACCTTC,CASSQGGGPNYGYTF
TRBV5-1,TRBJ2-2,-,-,TGCGCCAGCAGCTCCCCTTCAGGGGTCACCGGGGAGCTGTTTTTT,CASSSPSGVTGELFF
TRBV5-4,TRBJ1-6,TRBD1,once,TGTGCCAGCAGCTTAAAAGGGGGCAGGGTCCGATCACCCCTCCACTTT,CASSLKGGRVRSPLHF
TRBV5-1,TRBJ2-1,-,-,TGCGCCAGCAGCTCCCGTTTTGAAAACAATGAGCAGTTCTTC,CASSSRFENNEQFF
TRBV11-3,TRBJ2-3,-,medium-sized,TGTGCCAGCAAAGACCGGGGCACAGATACGCAGTATTTT,CASKDRGTDTQYF
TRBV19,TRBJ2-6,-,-,TGTGCCAGTAGTATCCGCGGGGGCCGGTCTGGGGCCAACGTCCTGACTTTC,CASSIRGGRSGANVLTF
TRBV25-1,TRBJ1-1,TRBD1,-,TGTGCCAGCCGCGACAGGGGGACTGAAGCTTTCTTT,CASRDRGTEAFF
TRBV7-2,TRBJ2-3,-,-,TGTGCCAGCAGCTTTCAAACTAGCTTGAAGTATTTT,CASSFQTSLKYF
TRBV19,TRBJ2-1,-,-,TGTGCCAGTAGTCAGGGGCGCACCTACAATGAGCAGTTCTTC,CASSQGRTYNEQFF
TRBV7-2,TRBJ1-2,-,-,TGTGCCAGCAGCCCAGACGGGGATGGCTATGGCTACACCTTC,CASSPDGDGYGYTF
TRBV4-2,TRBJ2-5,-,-,TGTGCCAGCAGCCAAGATTTAGGGGTAGAGACCCAGTACTTC,CASSQDLGVETQYF
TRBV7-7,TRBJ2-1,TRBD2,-,TGTGCTAGCAGCTTAGCGGGAGTCTCGGCTGAGCAGTTCTTC,CASSLAGVSAEQFF
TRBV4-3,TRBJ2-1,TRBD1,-,TGCGCCAGCAGCCAAGAAGTACTAAGGACAGGCTTAAACAATGAGCAGTTCTTC,CASSQEVLRTGLNNEQFF
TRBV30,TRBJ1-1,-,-,TGTGCCTCATCCCCAGGCCTCATGAACACTGAAGCTTTCTTT,CASSPGLMNTEAFF
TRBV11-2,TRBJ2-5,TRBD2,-,TGTGCCAGCAGCTCGAGCGGGGGAGCGGGGGAGGAGACCCAGTACTTC,CASSSSGGAGEETQYF
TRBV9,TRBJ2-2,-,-,TGTGCCGGATCATGGGGGGCGGACACCGGGGAGCTGTTTTTT,CAGSWGADTGELFF
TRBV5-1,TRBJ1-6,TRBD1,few,TGCGCCAGCAGCCTGGGACAGGGGTCCTTCAATTCACCCCTCCACTTT,CASSLGQGSFNSPLHF
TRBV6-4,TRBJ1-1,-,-,TGTGCCGCCCTCCCCCAAGGGGACACTGAAGCTTTCTTT,CAALPQGDTEAFF
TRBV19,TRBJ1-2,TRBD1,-,TGTGCCAGTAGTACTACCGGGACAGAGAAAAACTATGGCTACACCTTC,CASSTTGTEKNYGYTF
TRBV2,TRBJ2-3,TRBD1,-,TGTGCCAGCAGTGAATCGGGACAGGCATTCACAGATACGCAGTATTTT,CASSESGQAFTDTQYF
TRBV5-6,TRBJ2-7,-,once,TGTGCCAGCAGCTTGATGTACGAGCAGTACTTC,CASSLMYEQYF
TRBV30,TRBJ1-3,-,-,TGTGCCTGGAGAAGGGATGGAAACACCATATATTTT,CAWRRDGNTIYF
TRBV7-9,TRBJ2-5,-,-,TGTGCCAGCAGCTTAGATGGCGGCGGGGAGCGAGAGACCCAGTACTTC,CASSLDGGGERETQYF
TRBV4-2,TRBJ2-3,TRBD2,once,TGTGCCAGCAGCCGGCTAGCGGACCCCACAGATACGCAGTATTTT,CASSRLADPTDTQYF
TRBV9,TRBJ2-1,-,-,TGTGCCAGCAGCGTAGATGATGAGCAGTTCTTC,CASSVDDEQFF
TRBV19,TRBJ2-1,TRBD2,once,TGTGCCAGTAGACCGAGCGGGGGCAGCTCCTACAATGAGCAGTTCTTC,CASRPSGGSSYNEQFF
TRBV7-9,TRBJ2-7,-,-,TGTGCCAGCAGCTCGGCCAAGGGATCCTACGAGCAGTACTTC,CASSSAKGSYEQYF
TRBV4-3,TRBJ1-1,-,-,TGCGCCAGCAGCCGCTCAGGGGAGACTGAAGCTTTCTTT,CASSRSGETEAFF
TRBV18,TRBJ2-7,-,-,TGTGCCAGCTCCCGCGCGGGGAACTACGAGCAGTACTTC,CASSRAGNYEQYF
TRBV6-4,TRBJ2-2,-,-,TGTGCCAGCAGTGACGGGACTAACACCGGGGAGCTGTTTTTT,CASSDGTNTGELFF
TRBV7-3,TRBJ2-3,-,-,TGTGCCAGCAGCTCAGGGTTCACAGATACGCAGTATTTT,CASSSGFTDTQYF
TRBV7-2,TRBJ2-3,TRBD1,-,TGTGCCAGCAGCCACGCCGTTGGGCAGGGGGCAACAGATACGCAGTATTTT,CASSHAVGQGATDTQYF
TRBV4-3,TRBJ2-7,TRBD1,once,TGCGCCAGCAGCCAAGATCAGGGGACAGGGGGCTACGAGCAGTACTTC,CASSQDQGTGGYEQYF
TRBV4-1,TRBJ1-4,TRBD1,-,TGCGCCAGCAGCCAAGAGCAGGGCACAGGGGGCGAAGATGAAAAACTGTTTTTT,CASSQEQGTGGEDEKLFF
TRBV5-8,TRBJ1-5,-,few,TGTGCCAGCAGCCTCCGGACAATTAACAATCAGCCCCAGCATTTT,CASSLRTINNQPQHF
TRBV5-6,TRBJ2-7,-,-,TGTGCCAGCAGCTTGGGCGGTGGACTACAATACGAGCAGTACTTC,CASSLGGGLQYEQYF
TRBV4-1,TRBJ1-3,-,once,TGCGCCAGCAGCCAAACCCCATGGAGCGCCTCTGGAAACACCATATATTTT,CASSQTPWSASGNTIYF
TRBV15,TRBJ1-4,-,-,TGTGCCACCAGCAGAGAAACCTCCACCAGGGCAAATGAAAAACTGTTTTTT,CATSRETSTRANEKLFF
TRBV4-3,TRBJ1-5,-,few,TGCGCCAGCAGCCAAGGGCAGGAGCAGCCCCAGCATTTT,CASSQGQEQPQHF
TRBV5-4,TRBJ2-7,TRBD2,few,TGTGCCAGCAGCTTGGGGGCTAGCGGTATCTACGAGCAGTACTTC,CASSLGASGIYEQYF